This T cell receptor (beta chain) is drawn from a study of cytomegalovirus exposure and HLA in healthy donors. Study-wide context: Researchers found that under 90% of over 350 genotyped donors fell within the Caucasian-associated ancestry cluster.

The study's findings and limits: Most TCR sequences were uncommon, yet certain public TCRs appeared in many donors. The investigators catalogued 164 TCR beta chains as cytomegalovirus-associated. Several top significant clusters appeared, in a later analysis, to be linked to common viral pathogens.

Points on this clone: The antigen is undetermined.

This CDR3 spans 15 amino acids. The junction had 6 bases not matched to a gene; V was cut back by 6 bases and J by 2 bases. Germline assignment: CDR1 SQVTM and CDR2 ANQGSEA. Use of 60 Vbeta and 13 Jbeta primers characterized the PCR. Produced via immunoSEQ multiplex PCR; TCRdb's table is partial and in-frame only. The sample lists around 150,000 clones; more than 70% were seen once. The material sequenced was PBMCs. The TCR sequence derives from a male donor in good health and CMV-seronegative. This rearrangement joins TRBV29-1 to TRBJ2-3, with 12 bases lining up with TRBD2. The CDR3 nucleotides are TGCAGCGTCCCTCGGACTAGCGGGGTCACAGATACGCAGTATTTT. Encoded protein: CSVPRTSGVTDTQYF.